Presented here are 10 T cell receptor beta chains from one specimen sequenced in a study of T-cell reconstitution after alpha-beta-depleted transplantation in children. Unique molecular identifiers were incorporated into the prepared TCRbeta library. A single record per CDR3 protein comes from TCRdb applying MiXCR to the PCR reads. Of hundreds of thousands of distinct CDR3 sequences in the sample, more than 10% were seen once. The material sequenced was PBMCs from the stem cell graft donor, taken from the stem cell graft. These receptors originate from a human donor who donated a stem cell graft to a child with acute lymphoblastic leukemia.

This clonotype appeared many times. The chain employs TRBV7-2 and TRBJ1-1, with a weak D call TRBD1 (6 bases). V was pared by 1 base and J by 10 bases, with 13 bases between. The CDR3 has 13 residues. Germline V gene data show CDR1 as SGHTA and CDR2 as FQGNSA. Here the CDR3 DNA reads TGTGCCAGCAGCTTAGACCAGGGGTGGGCAGCTTTCTTT. It specifies CASSLDQGWAAFF. Full variable domain (remainder filled in from reference TRBV7-2 and TRBJ1-1): GAGVSQSPSNKVTEKGKDVELRCDPISGHTALYWYRQSLGQGLEFLIYFQGNSAPDKSGLPSDRFSAERTGGSVSTLTIQRTQQEDSAVYLCASSLDQGWAAFFGQGTRLTVV.

This clonotype was recorded many times. Here the CDR3 reads CSAPRDRGPGANVLTF. CDR3 coding DNA: TGCAGTGCTCCCCGGGACAGGGGGCCTGGGGCCAACGTCCTGACTTTC. The chain joins TRBV20-1 to TRBJ2-6, with 12 positions matching TRBD1. The CDR3 length is 16 residues. V trimming: 5 bases; J trimming: 2 bases; junction bases outside the gene matches: 4. Germline CDR1 is DFQATT and CDR2 is SNEGSKA (reference sequence).

This clonotype came up once. The J gene is TRBJ2-7, the V gene TRBV29-1, with D possibly being TRBD1 or TRBD2 (5 bases each). The CDR3 sequence is 15 residues long. CDR1 and CDR2 (germline): SQVTM, ANQGSEA. Deletions cut 4 bases from V and 2 bases from J, with 18 bases between. The CDR3 DNA reads as TGCAGCGTTGCAGGGCCGGGGAGAGGTGCCTACGAGCAGTACTTC. Its translation is CSVAGPGRGAYEQYF.

This clonotype showed up just once. The rearrangement joins TRBV6-5 to TRBJ2-5; TRBD1 agrees at 7 bases. The V and J ends lost 2 bases and 3 bases, in that order; junction bases with no gene match: 6. Germline CDR1 MNHEY, CDR2 SVGAGI. The CDR3 totals 15 residues. CDR3 DNA: TGTGCCAGCAGTTACACAGGACAGGCGAAAGAGACCCAGTACTTC. It translates to CASSYTGQAKETQYF.

The genes are TRBV19 and TRBJ2-2, with D maybe TRBD1 (6 bases). The CDR3 totals 15 residues. Germline CDR1 LNHDA, CDR2 SQIVND (reference sequence). V was trimmed by 7 bases and J by 1 base, leaving 13 bases between them. The CDR3 DNA reads TGTGCCAGTACCCAGGGGAACAGGAACACCGGGGAGCTGTTTTTT. Encoded protein: CASTQGNRNTGELFF. Full variable domain (outside the CDR3, taken from reference TRBV19 and TRBJ2-2): DGGITQSPKYLFRKEGQNVTLSCEQNLNHDAMYWYRQDPGQGLRLIYYSQIVNDFQKGDIAEGYSVSREKKESFPLTVTSAQKNPTAFYLCASTQGNRNTGELFFGEGSRLTVL.

This clonotype was detected many times. J is TRBJ2-4 and V is TRBV7-2; D is possibly TRBD2 (6 bases). In germline, CDR1 is SGHTA, CDR2 FQGNSA. With 3 bases removed from V and 9 bases from J, the gap between germline ends came to 18 bases. The length of the CDR3 is 15 residues. CDR3 nucleotides: TGTGCCAGCAGCTTTGGAGGGAGAATCGGTGCCATTCAGTACTTC. Translated: CASSFGGRIGAIQYF. Together with reference TRBV7-2 and TRBJ2-4, the CDR3 gives the full variable domain: GAGVSQSPSNKVTEKGKDVELRCDPISGHTALYWYRQSLGQGLEFLIYFQGNSAPDKSGLPSDRFSAERTGGSVSTLTIQRTQQEDSAVYLCASSFGGRIGAIQYFGAGTRLSVL.

This clonotype has at least ten counts. The gene calls are TRBV20-1 and TRBJ2-1, with 10 positions matching TRBD1. Germline V gene data show CDR1 as DFQATT and CDR2 as SNEGSKA (reference sequence). V lost 4 bases and J lost 10; bases outside the gene matches: 10. The CDR3 is 14 amino acids. The CDR3 region is CSANRDRGTWEQFF. In nucleotides, the CDR3 is TGCAGTGCTAACCGGGACAGGGGTACGTGGGAGCAGTTCTTC.

This clonotype was seen ten or more times. The rearrangement uses TRBV4-2 and TRBJ2-1; TRBD2 is a possible D gene (7 bases). There are 17 residues in the CDR3. Trimming took off 4 bases at V and 8 bases at J, with 24 bases between the two ends. Germline V gene data show CDR1 as LGHNA and CDR2 as YNFKEQ. The CDR3 sequence is CASSRRGVRGAGDEQFF. The CDR3, as DNA: TGTGCCAGCAGCCGTAGAGGGGTTCGGGGGGCAGGGGATGAGCAGTTCTTC.

V gene TRBV7-8 combines with J gene TRBJ2-2, with 8 positions matching TRBD2. Germline trimming cut 8 bases from V and 6 bases from J; bases unmatched to any gene: 2. The length of the CDR3 is 12 residues. Germline CDR1 and CDR2: SGHVS and FQNEAQ. CDR3 sequence: CASREGPGELFF. The CDR3 DNA is TGTGCCAGCCGGGAGGGCCCCGGGGAGCTGTTTTTT.

This clonotype was seen repeatedly, ten times or more. This chain connects TRBV29-1 to TRBJ2-1; tentative D call: TRBD2 (5 bases). Germline CDR1 reads SQVTM; CDR2 reads ANQGSEA. The V and J ends lost 8 bases and 9 bases respectively, with 23 bases between them. The CDR3 has 14 residues. CDR3: CSHEGSAPTSEQFF. In DNA, the CDR3 is TGCAGCCACGAGGGCAGCGCTCCCACTTCTGAGCAGTTCTTC.